Presented here are 18 T cell receptor beta chains from one specimen sequenced in a study of T-cell reconstitution after alpha-beta-depleted transplantation in children. Unique molecular identifiers were built into the TCRbeta library. TCRdb re-analysed the PCR reads in MiXCR, keeping a single row per CDR3 protein. The sample includes approximately 510,000 distinct CDR3 sequences, around 20% of them seen just once. The sample here was PBMCs from the stem cell graft donor, taken from the stem cell graft. These receptors all come from a human donor who donated a stem cell graft to a child with acute lymphoblastic leukemia.

This clonotype was detected only a few times. The chain links TRBV6-5 to TRBJ2-2, with D perhaps matching TRBD1 or TRBD2 (6 bases each). With 0 bases removed from V and 0 bases from J, the gap between germline ends came to 14 bases. The CDR3 length is 18 residues. Germline CDR1 reads MNHEY; CDR2 reads SVGAGI. This CDR3 reads CASSYSSGGLANTGELFF. The CDR3 DNA is TGTGCCAGCAGTTACTCGAGTGGGGGGCTCGCGAACACCGGGGAGCTGTTTTTT.

The chain has TRBV18 and TRBJ2-1; D is possibly TRBD1 (6 bases). Germline V gene lookup returns CDR1 KGHSH and CDR2 LQKENI. The CDR3 is made up of 13 amino acids. V shed 5 bases and J shed 8 bases, with 13 bases lying between them. CDR3 bases: TGTGCCAGCTCAACCCAACAGGGAGATGAGCAGTTCTTC. This translates into CASSTQQGDEQFF.

This chain joins TRBV7-9 and TRBJ2-5; D ambiguous. The CDR3 is 14 amino acids. Germline V gene sequence: CDR1 SEHNR, CDR2 FQNEAQ (reference sequence). With 6 bases removed from V and 5 bases from J, the gap between germline ends came to 16 bases. This chain's CDR3 is CASRSGPTWETQYF. CDR3 nucleotides: TGTGCCAGCAGGAGTGGACCAACTTGGGAGACCCAGTACTTC. The whole variable domain, filled in from reference TRBV7-9 and TRBJ2-5, reads DTGVSQNPRHKITKRGQNVTFRCDPISEHNRLYWYRQTLGQGPEFLTYFQNEAQLEKSRLLSDRFSAERPKGSFSTLEIQRTEQGDSAMYLCASRSGPTWETQYFGPGTRLLVL.

This clonotype has a count of ten or more. CDR3: CASSPQREGPYNEQFF. Here the CDR3 DNA reads TGTGCCAGCAGCCCCCAGCGGGAGGGACCCTACAATGAGCAGTTCTTC. This rearrangement joins TRBV7-9 to TRBJ2-1; TRBD2 matches 10 bases. Germline CDR1 is SEHNR and CDR2 is FQNEAQ (reference sequence). The CDR3 is 16 amino acids. The V gene end was trimmed by 5 bases and the J gene end by 2 bases; junction bases not matched to a gene: 6.

The chain has TRBV6-5 and TRBJ2-5; D is perhaps TRBD1 (5 bases). This CDR3 has 14 residues. Germline-derived CDR1 and CDR2 are MNHEY and SVGAGI. Trimming took 4 bases from V and 5 from J, leaving 14 bases between them. CDR3 DNA: TGTGCCAGCAGTTTTCAGACAGCCTGGGAGACCCAGTACTTC. Its protein is CASSFQTAWETQYF.

The V and J genes are TRBV12-3 or TRBV12-4 and TRBJ1-1, with 9 bases identical to TRBD1. The CDR3 is made up of 15 amino acids. Trimming at V came to 7 bases and at J to 1 base, leaving 7 bases not matched to a gene. CDR3 sequence reads: CASTLDRGRNTEAFF. DNA of the CDR3: TGTGCCAGCACCCTGGACAGGGGACGGAACACTGAAGCTTTCTTT.

This clonotype was picked up a small number of times. The chain is built from TRBV20-1 and TRBJ2-7; 7 nucleotides align to TRBD2. Per germline, CDR1 DFQATT and CDR2 SNEGSKA (reference sequence). After removal of 8 bases from V and 2 bases from J, the junction contained 6 bases not matched to a gene. The CDR3 is made up of 12 amino acids. CDR3 sequence (DNA): TGCAGTATGAAGCGGGGCCCCTACGAGCAGTACTTC. Translating gives CSMKRGPYEQYF.

This clonotype has a handful of counts. This rearrangement joins TRBV5-1 to TRBJ1-2; TRBD1 matches at 9 bases. V gave up 0 bases and J gave up 8 bases; unmatched junction bases: 5. Germline V gene lookup returns CDR1 SGHRS and CDR2 YFSETQ. The CDR3 covers 14 residues. CDR3 bases: TGCGCCAGCAGCTTGGCCAGGACAGGGGACGGCTACACCTTC. Its protein product is CASSLARTGDGYTF.

The chain couples TRBV5-4 to TRBJ2-5; 7 bases are shared with TRBD2. Germline-derived CDR1 and CDR2 are SGHNT and YYREEE (reference sequence). Trimming cost V 4 bases and J 4 bases; bases outside gene matches: 4. This CDR3 has 13 residues. The CDR3 region is CASSRDYTETQYF. As DNA, the CDR3 is TGTGCCAGCAGCCGGGACTACACAGAGACCCAGTACTTC.

This clonotype was detected only a few times. This chain links TRBV10-2 with TRBJ2-1; no definite D call. Per germline, CDR1 WSHSY and CDR2 SAAADI. V was shortened by 11 bases and J by 4 bases, with 15 bases between the two germline ends. This CDR3 is built from 13 residues. The CDR3 protein is CAGALASYNEQFF. CDR3 nucleotide sequence: TGCGCCGGAGCTTTGGCTAGTTACAATGAGCAGTTCTTC.

This clonotype has only a few counts. This chain uses TRBV20-1 with TRBJ2-1; D unresolved. Germline CDR1 is DFQATT and CDR2 is SNEGSKA (reference sequence). This CDR3 is built from 13 residues. Trimming shortened V by 1 base and J by 8 bases, and 12 bases separated the two germline ends. In DNA, the CDR3 is TGCAGTGCTAGAGGACACTCGGAATATGAGCAGTTCTTC. Translated, it gives CSARGHSEYEQFF.

The rearrangement uses TRBV29-1 and TRBJ2-2; D is unclear. The CDR3 is 13 amino acids. Germline V gives CDR1 SQVTM, CDR2 ANQGSEA. V lost 4 bases and J 4 bases, leaving 10 bases between the germline ends. CDR3 sequence reads: CSVGSRSTGELFF. CDR3 DNA sequence: TGCAGCGTTGGTTCGCGATCCACCGGGGAGCTGTTTTTT.

The rearrangement links TRBV20-1 to TRBJ2-3; D might be TRBD1 or TRBD2, each matching 5 bases. V gave up 2 bases and J gave up 0 bases, with 12 bases separating them. The germline V gene has CDR1 DFQATT and CDR2 SNEGSKA (reference sequence). The CDR3 is made up of 15 amino acids. In DNA form, the CDR3 reads TGCAGTGCTAGATTAATGGGACCTAGCACAGATACGCAGTATTTT. This gives the protein CSARLMGPSTDTQYF.

Ten or more counts support this clonotype. The chain joins TRBV18 to TRBJ1-5; 10 positions match TRBD1. Germline CDR1 KGHSH, CDR2 LQKENI. CDR3 size: 14 residues. V dropped 8 bases and J dropped 4; count of bases not matched to a gene: 5. The CDR3 sequence is CASSPGQGNQPQHF. The CDR3, as DNA: TGTGCCAGCAGCCCGGGACAGGGGAATCAGCCCCAGCATTTT.

This clonotype occurred a few times. This chain joins TRBV10-3 and TRBJ2-5, with TRBD2 matching over 11 bases. CDR1 is ENHRY and CDR2 is SYGVKD in the germline V gene. This CDR3 is built from 16 residues. V lost 6 bases, J lost 2 bases, and 8 bases stayed unmatched. CDR3 protein: CAISVGTSGVQETQYF. As DNA, the CDR3 is TGTGCCATCAGCGTTGGGACTAGCGGAGTTCAAGAGACCCAGTACTTC.

This clonotype appeared a single time. The CDR3, as DNA: TGTGCCAGCAGTTACTCGACGGGAGGGACTAGACAGGGCGAGCAGTACTTC. The encoded protein is CASSYSTGGTRQGEQYF. This chain uses TRBV6-2 or TRBV6-3 with TRBJ2-7; tentative D call: TRBD2 (8 bases). Germline values: CDR1 MNHEY, CDR2 SVGEGT. This CDR3 has 17 amino acids. Trimming shortened V by 0 bases and J by 6 bases, and 21 bases separated the two germline ends.

V gene TRBV7-9 combines with J gene TRBJ2-7; 11 nucleotides agree with TRBD2. The V gene's germline CDR1 is SEHNR and CDR2 FQNEAQ (reference sequence). J was trimmed by 7 bases and V by 3 bases; bases with no gene match: 11. The CDR3 has 16 amino acids. Here the CDR3 reads CASSFAEGLAVFEQYF. In DNA form, the CDR3 reads TGTGCCAGCAGCTTCGCCGAGGGACTAGCGGTGTTTGAGCAGTACTTC.

Comment on this clonotype: A read error may account for a junction end that differs from germline. This sequence joins TRBV5-5 and TRBJ2-1; the D gene is possibly TRBD1 (6 bases). In germline, CDR1 is SGHKS, CDR2 YYEKEE (reference sequence). This CDR3 comprises 15 residues. The CDR3 DNA follows: TGTGCCAGCAGATTGGGTGTCTCCGCTCAGGGGGAGCAGTTCTTC. Translation: CASRLGVSAQGEQFF.